Shown below are 31 T cell receptor beta chains from a single sample sequenced in a study of Ad26.COV2.S vaccination and SARS-CoV-2 variants. Treatment here: some 19 received Ad26.COV2.S at low or high dose, single or two shots; 5 received placebo; per-sample allocation not given. Samples analyzed were those drawn on day 63 after the first vaccine or placebo injection. Produced via immunoSEQ multiplex PCR; TCRdb's table is partial and in-frame only. This table holds roughly 400,000 clones, about 90% found once. The sequenced sample was peripheral blood, obtained in a trial of Ad26.COV2.S vaccine versus placebo. These receptors originate from a person between 18 and 60 years old who received the Ad26.COV2.S COVID-19 vaccine or a placebo.

V gene TRBV7-2 combines with J gene TRBJ2-7; tentative D call: TRBD1 (6 bases). The length of the CDR3 is 14 residues. Trimming pared 3 bases from V and 0 bases from J, leaving 9 bases between. CDR1 and CDR2 from the germline V gene are SGHTA and FQGNSA. The DNA of the CDR3 is TGTGCCAGCAGCTTCCAGGGGCGCTCCTACGAGCAGTACTTC. This encodes CASSFQGRSYEQYF.

The rearrangement joins TRBV6-4 to TRBJ2-3; 9 positions match TRBD2. Germline V gives CDR1 MRHNA, CDR2 SNTAGT. This CDR3 is 16 amino acids long. V lost 3 bases and J lost 0; bases outside the gene matches: 4. The CDR3 bases are TGTGCCAGCAGTGAATCAGCGGGGGGAAGCACAGATACGCAGTATTTT. It specifies CASSESAGGSTDTQYF.

The CDR3 nucleotides read TGTGCCAGCAGCAAGGCCGGGACAGGGGGCGAGACCCAGTACTTC. Its translation: CASSKAGTGGETQYF. The genes are TRBV7-8 and TRBJ2-5; 12 positions agree with TRBD1. The CDR3 is made up of 15 amino acids. V lost 5 bases to trimming and J lost 5 bases; unmatched junction nucleotides: 6. Germline CDR1 is SGHVS and CDR2 is FQNEAQ.

The genes are TRBV9 and TRBJ2-7, with D uncertain. The CDR3 runs 14 residues. CDR1 and CDR2 (germline): SGDLS, YYNGEE. V lost 3 bases and J lost 0, with 10 bases in between. CDR3 nucleotides: TGTGCCAGCAGCGCTACCTACGGCTCCTACGAGCAGTACTTC. This sequence encodes CASSATYGSYEQYF.

This clone was observed a single time. The chain joins TRBV3-1 (or the pseudogene TRBV3-2) to TRBJ2-7; D is unresolved. With 0 bases removed from V and 6 bases from J, the gap between germline ends came to 6 bases. The CDR3 sequence is 12 residues long. The germline V gene encodes CDR1 LGHDT and CDR2 YNNKEL (reference sequence). The CDR3 nucleotides are TGTGCCAGCAGCCAAGATAGGAGCGAGCAGTACTTC. This translates into CASSQDRSEQYF.

As concerns this clone: Sequence at one end of the junction differs from germline and may be a read error. This chain connects TRBV7-2 to TRBJ1-5; D remains unclear. The V gene's germline CDR1 is SGHTA and CDR2 FQGNSA. CDR3 length: 16 residues. CDR3 residues: CASSLARVSRDQPQHF. CDR3 coding DNA: TGTGCCAGCAGCCTAGCCCGGGTCAGTAGAGATCAGCCCCAGCATTTT.

This sequence joins TRBV30 and TRBJ2-7; D could derive from TRBD1 or TRBD2 (5 bases each). Germline V gene data show CDR1 as GTSNPN and CDR2 as SVGIG (reference sequence). V lost 1 base and J lost 4, with 11 bases in between. This CDR3 comprises 13 residues. This CDR3 is CAWSAGRDYEQYF. The CDR3 DNA sequence: TGTGCCTGGAGTGCAGGGAGAGATTACGAGCAGTACTTC.

The chain carries TRBV19 and TRBJ1-3; D unclear. The ends were cut back, 3 bases at V and 0 bases at J, with 12 bases in the middle. Germline CDR1 reads LNHDA; CDR2 reads SQIVND (reference sequence). The CDR3 contains 16 residues. The CDR3 is CASSIIAASSGNTIYF. The CDR3 nucleotides are TGTGCCAGTAGTATTATCGCGGCCAGCTCTGGAAACACCATATATTTT.

This clone was seen more than once but under ten times. The CDR3 DNA sequence: TGCAGTGCTAGTATACCGGGGATGAACACTGAAGCTTTCTTT. Its protein is CSASIPGMNTEAFF. The chain carries TRBV20-1 and TRBJ1-1; D is unresolved. Germline V gene lookup returns CDR1 DFQATT and CDR2 SNEGSKA (reference sequence). This CDR3 spans 14 amino acids. Trimming took 3 bases from V and 0 from J, leaving 11 bases between them.

This chain links TRBV6-5 with TRBJ1-1, with 8 bases fitting TRBD1. CDR3 size: 13 residues. The V segment lost 8 bases and the J segment 7 bases; nucleotides outside the gene matches: 9. Germline CDR1 is MNHEY and CDR2 is SVGAGI. The CDR3 DNA reads as TGTGCCAGCTCCGGGACAGGAGCTTTTGAAGCTTTCTTT. Residues: CASSGTGAFEAFF.

V usage is TRBV4-1 and J usage is TRBJ1-5; tentatively, D is TRBD1 (6 bases). Looked up from germline, CDR1 is MGHRA and CDR2 is YSYEKL. This CDR3 spans 17 amino acids. V was pared by 3 bases and J by 4 bases, with 19 bases between. The CDR3, as DNA: TGCGCCAGCAGCCAGGCACTCCGACAGGAAGCGAATCAGCCCCAGCATTTT. Its translation is CASSQALRQEANQPQHF.

The genes are TRBV3-1 (or the pseudogene TRBV3-2) and TRBJ1-1; no clear D gene. Between the trimmed V and J ends, which lost 4 bases and 1 base, there was a span of 10 bases. Germline CDR1 LGHDT, CDR2 YNNKEL (reference sequence). The CDR3 spans 14 residues. The CDR3 bases are TGTGCCAGCAGCCTAGCTAAACAGAACACTGAAGCTTTCTTT. As protein: CASSLAKQNTEAFF.

The chain has TRBV7-9 and TRBJ1-6; the D is unclear. Trimming took 4 bases from V and 0 from J, leaving 16 bases between them. Germline V CDR1 and CDR2: SEHNR, FQNEAQ (reference sequence). The CDR3 loop spans 18 amino acids. CDR3 loop: CASSSTIDVSSYNSPLHF. For the CDR3, the DNA is TGTGCCAGCAGCTCGACCATAGACGTGAGCTCCTATAATTCACCCCTCCACTTT. Filled out from reference TRBV7-9 and TRBJ1-6, the complete variable domain reads DTGVSQNPRHKITKRGQNVTFRCDPISEHNRLYWYRQTLGQGPEFLTYFQNEAQLEKSRLLSDRFSAERPKGSFSTLEIQRTEQGDSAMYLCASSSTIDVSSYNSPLHFGNGTRLTVT.

The table lists this clone with a count of one. The chain carries TRBV7-9 and TRBJ2-6, with 7 bases aligning to TRBD1. Trimming removed 1 base from V and 0 bases from J; junction bases left unmatched: 3. The CDR3 sequence is 17 residues long. The germline V gene has CDR1 SEHNR and CDR2 FQNEAQ (reference sequence). The CDR3 coding sequence is TGTGCCAGCAGCTTAGGACAGGGAAACTCTGGGGCCAACGTCCTGACTTTC. This encodes CASSLGQGNSGANVLTF.

The chain combines TRBV27 with TRBJ2-7; no clear D. This CDR3 comprises 13 residues. CDR1 and CDR2 (germline): MNHEY, SMNVEV (reference sequence). Trimming removed 8 bases at V and 0 bases at J, with 11 bases between. The CDR3 DNA sequence: TGTGCCAGCCGGTCCCTAGACTCCTACGAGCAGTACTTC. It codes for CASRSLDSYEQYF.

The chain has TRBV3-1 (or the pseudogene TRBV3-2) and TRBJ2-7; unclear D gene. The CDR3 runs 9 residues. V gave up 2 bases and J gave up 13 bases, with 6 bases separating them. The germline V gene encodes CDR1 LGHDT and CDR2 YNNKEL (reference sequence). This CDR3 reads CASSQTEYF. The DNA for the CDR3 is TGTGCCAGCAGCCAAACGGAATACTTC.

The chain carries TRBV18 and TRBJ1-6; D gene ambiguous. This CDR3 comprises 15 residues. The V end was cut by 3 bases, the J end by 6 bases, with 12 bases between. Germline-derived CDR1 and CDR2 are KGHSH and LQKENI. CDR3 loop: CASSPLEERNSPLHF. The CDR3 nucleotides read TGTGCCAGCTCACCCCTAGAGGAGCGTAATTCACCCCTCCACTTT.

The J gene is TRBJ2-5, the V gene TRBV9; TRBD2 matches 9 bases. Germline-derived CDR1 and CDR2 are SGDLS and YYNGEE. V gave up 4 bases and J gave up 3 bases; unmatched junction bases: 4. The CDR3 has 14 residues. Here the CDR3 DNA reads TGTGCCAGCAGCAAGGCTAGCGGGGAAGAGACCCAGTACTTC. Translation gives CASSKASGEETQYF.

The rearrangement links TRBV27 to TRBJ1-1, with a weak D call TRBD1 (5 bases). This CDR3 has 15 residues. V dropped 5 bases and J dropped 3 bases, with 16 bases sitting between them. From germline, CDR1 is MNHEY and CDR2 SMNVEV (reference sequence). Here the CDR3 reads CASSLPGGRHTEAFF. CDR3 coding DNA: TGTGCCAGCAGTCTCCCGGGGGGGAGGCACACTGAAGCTTTCTTT.

CDR3 region: CASSLVGQRGHSNQPQHF. CDR3 sequence (DNA): TGTGCCAGCAGCTTAGTAGGGCAGAGGGGCCATAGCAATCAGCCCCAGCATTTT. The chain carries TRBV7-2 and TRBJ1-5, with D tentatively TRBD1 (5 bases). The germline gives CDR1 SGHTA, CDR2 FQGNSA. The CDR3 extends over 18 amino acids. Trimming shortened V by 1 base and J by 0 bases, and 16 bases separated the two germline ends.

This chain joins TRBV3-1 (or the pseudogene TRBV3-2) and TRBJ1-1; D is ambiguous. Germline V gene lookup returns CDR1 LGHDT and CDR2 YNNKEL (reference sequence). The CDR3 is 16 amino acids. V lost 4 bases and J lost 8, with 23 bases in between. DNA of the CDR3: TGTGCCAGCAGCCCTAAGGAATGGGATACTTCTTTGGAAGCTTTCTTT. Amino acid sequence: CASSPKEWDTSLEAFF.

For the CDR3, the DNA is TGTGCCAGCAGTTCGACAGGGGGTACGTCACCCCTCCACTTT. Translation: CASSSTGGTSPLHF. The V gene is TRBV27, the J gene TRBJ1-6; 9 bases are shared with TRBD1. Losses at the gene ends were 4 bases for V and 10 bases for J; bases not matched to a gene: 5. Germline loops: CDR1 MNHEY, CDR2 SMNVEV (reference sequence). The CDR3 is 14 amino acids.

The chain is built from TRBV7-9 and TRBJ1-2; D is ambiguous. The CDR3 consists of 14 residues. CDR1 SEHNR and CDR2 FQNEAQ come from the germline V gene (reference sequence). The V end lost 4 bases, the J end lost 6 bases, and 15 bases lay between the germline ends. The CDR3 spells CASSWLSGTDGYTF. CDR3 DNA: TGTGCCAGCAGCTGGTTGTCGGGCACGGATGGCTACACCTTC. Looking up the rest from reference TRBV7-9 and TRBJ1-2 gives the full variable domain: DTGVSQNPRHKITKRGQNVTFRCDPISEHNRLYWYRQTLGQGPEFLTYFQNEAQLEKSRLLSDRFSAERPKGSFSTLEIQRTEQGDSAMYLCASSWLSGTDGYTFGSGTRLTVV.

This clone was seen just once. This rearrangement joins TRBV28 to TRBJ1-2; tentatively, D is TRBD1 (5 bases). The CDR3 spans 14 residues. The V gene lost 5 bases and the J gene lost 7 bases, with 17 bases spanning the gap. Germline V CDR1 and CDR2: MDHEN, SYDVKM. CDR3 residues: CASSPWGAGRGYTF. CDR3 nucleotide sequence: TGTGCCAGCAGTCCATGGGGTGCGGGGCGTGGCTACACCTTC.

This clone was counted a single time. The chain combines TRBV18 with TRBJ2-7; no reliable D call. Between the trimmed V and J ends, which lost 5 bases and 6 bases, there was a span of 11 bases. CDR1 KGHSH and CDR2 LQKENI come from the germline V gene. CDR3 length: 12 residues. Here the CDR3 DNA reads TGTGCCAGCTCATCAAACGTGGGCGAGCAGTACTTC. Protein: CASSSNVGEQYF.

This chain uses TRBV4-1 with TRBJ1-1; D is ambiguous. In germline, CDR1 is MGHRA, CDR2 YSYEKL. CDR3 length: 16 amino acids. V gave up 3 bases and J gave up 0 bases, with 14 bases separating them. This CDR3 is CASSQILPRLNTEAFF. The CDR3, as DNA: TGCGCCAGCAGCCAGATCCTTCCACGGCTGAACACTGAAGCTTTCTTT.

The V call is TRBV5-1, the J call TRBJ1-5; perhaps TRBD1 as D (5 bases). In germline, CDR1 is SGHRS, CDR2 YFSETQ. V was cut by 0 bases and J by 1 base, with 8 bases left in between. The CDR3 runs to 15 residues. The chain's CDR3 is CASSLDGASNQPQHF. The CDR3 coding sequence is TGCGCCAGCAGCTTGGATGGGGCAAGCAATCAGCCCCAGCATTTT.

The CDR3 nucleotides read TGTGCCACCAGCAGGTCGGTGGGGCAGGGCTACGAGCAGTACTTC. As protein: CATSRSVGQGYEQYF. The chain employs TRBV15 and TRBJ2-7; possible D gene TRBD1, 5 bases. Germline assignment: CDR1 LNHNV and CDR2 YYDKDF (reference sequence). The CDR3 is 15 amino acids. The ends were cut back, 3 bases at V and 3 bases at J, with 15 bases in the middle.

The chain is built from TRBV28 and TRBJ2-7; perhaps TRBD1 as D (6 bases). This CDR3 is built from 15 residues. Trimming took off 3 bases at V and 3 bases at J, with 15 bases between the two ends. Germline CDR1 and CDR2: MDHEN and SYDVKM. The CDR3: CASSLDSPQIYEQYF. The CDR3 bases are TGTGCCAGCAGTTTGGACAGTCCCCAAATCTACGAGCAGTACTTC.

The genes are TRBV7-9 and TRBJ2-7; the D is unclear. The V end was cut by 5 bases, the J end by 1 base, with 12 bases between. The CDR3 extends over 14 amino acids. Germline V gene data show CDR1 as SEHNR and CDR2 as FQNEAQ (reference sequence). The CDR3 here is CASSSERTSYEQYF. The CDR3 coding sequence is TGTGCCAGCAGCAGTGAGCGTACATCCTACGAGCAGTACTTC.

The sample holds one count of this clone. The genes are TRBV30 and TRBJ2-1; D remains ambiguous. The CDR3 runs 11 residues. The V gene's germline CDR1 is GTSNPN and CDR2 SVGIG (reference sequence). V was cut by 0 bases and J by 15 bases, with 12 bases left in between. CDR3 loop: CAWSVDMSRFF. The CDR3 nucleotides read TGTGCCTGGAGTGTAGATATGTCTCGGTTCTTC.